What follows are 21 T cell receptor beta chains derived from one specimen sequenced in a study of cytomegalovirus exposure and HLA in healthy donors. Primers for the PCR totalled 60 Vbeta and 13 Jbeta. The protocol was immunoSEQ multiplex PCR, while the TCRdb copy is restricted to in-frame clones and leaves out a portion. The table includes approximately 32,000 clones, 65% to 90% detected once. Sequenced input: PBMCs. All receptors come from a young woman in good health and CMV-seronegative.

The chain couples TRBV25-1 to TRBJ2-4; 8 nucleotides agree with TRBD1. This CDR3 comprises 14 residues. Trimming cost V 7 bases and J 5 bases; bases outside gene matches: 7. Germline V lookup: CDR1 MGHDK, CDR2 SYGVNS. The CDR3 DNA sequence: TGTGCCAGCATAGACGGACAGGGTGAAAACATTCAGTACTTC. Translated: CASIDGQGENIQYF.

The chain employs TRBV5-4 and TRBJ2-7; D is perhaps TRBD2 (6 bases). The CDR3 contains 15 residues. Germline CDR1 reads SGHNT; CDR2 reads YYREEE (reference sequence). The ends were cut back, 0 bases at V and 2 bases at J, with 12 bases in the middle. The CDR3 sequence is CASSLDQGGTYEQYF. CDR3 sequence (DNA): TGTGCCAGCAGCTTGGACCAGGGAGGCACCTACGAGCAGTACTTC.

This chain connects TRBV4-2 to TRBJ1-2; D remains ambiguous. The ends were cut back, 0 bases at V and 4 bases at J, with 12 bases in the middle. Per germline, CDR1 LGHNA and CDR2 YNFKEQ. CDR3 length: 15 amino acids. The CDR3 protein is CASSQDMNSGYGYTF. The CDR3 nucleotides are TGTGCCAGCAGCCAAGACATGAATTCGGGCTATGGCTACACCTTC.

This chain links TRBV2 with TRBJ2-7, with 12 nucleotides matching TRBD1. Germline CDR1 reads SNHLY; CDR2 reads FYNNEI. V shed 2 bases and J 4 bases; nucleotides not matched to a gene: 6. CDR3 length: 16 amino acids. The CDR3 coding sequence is TGTGCCAGCAGTGAAAGTTTGGGACAGGGGGCTTACGAGCAGTACTTC. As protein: CASSESLGQGAYEQYF.

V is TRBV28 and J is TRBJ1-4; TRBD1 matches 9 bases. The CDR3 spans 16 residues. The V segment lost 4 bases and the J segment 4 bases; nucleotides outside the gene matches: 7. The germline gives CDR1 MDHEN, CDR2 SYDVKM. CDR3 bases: TGTGCCAGCAGTTCGCCGGGACAGGGAAGTAATGAAAAACTGTTTTTT. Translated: CASSSPGQGSNEKLFF.

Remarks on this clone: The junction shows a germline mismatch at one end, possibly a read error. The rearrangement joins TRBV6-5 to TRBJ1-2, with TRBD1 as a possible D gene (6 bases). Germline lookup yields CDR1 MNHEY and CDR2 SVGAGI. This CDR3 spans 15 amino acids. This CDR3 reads CASSQGRQANYGYPF. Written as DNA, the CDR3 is TGTGCCAGCAGTCAAGGGCGACAGGCTAACTATGGCTACCCCTTC.

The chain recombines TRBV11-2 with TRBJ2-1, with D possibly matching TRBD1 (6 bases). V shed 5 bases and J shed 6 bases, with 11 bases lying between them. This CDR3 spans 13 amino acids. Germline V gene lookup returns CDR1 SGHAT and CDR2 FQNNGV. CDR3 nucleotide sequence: TGTGCCAGCAGCCCACTACAGGGCAATGAGCAGTTCTTC. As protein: CASSPLQGNEQFF.

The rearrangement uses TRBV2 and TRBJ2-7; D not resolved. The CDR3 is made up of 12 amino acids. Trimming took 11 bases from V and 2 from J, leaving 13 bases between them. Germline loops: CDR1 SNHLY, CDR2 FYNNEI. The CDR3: CAGSMHPYEQYF. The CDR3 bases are TGTGCCGGTAGTATGCACCCCTACGAGCAGTACTTC. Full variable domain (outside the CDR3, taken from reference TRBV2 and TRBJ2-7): EPEVTQTPSHQVTQMGQEVILRCVPISNHLYFYWYRQILGQKVEFLVSFYNNEISEKSEIFDDQFSVERPDGSNFTLKIRSTKLEDSAMYFCAGSMHPYEQYFGPGTRLTVT.

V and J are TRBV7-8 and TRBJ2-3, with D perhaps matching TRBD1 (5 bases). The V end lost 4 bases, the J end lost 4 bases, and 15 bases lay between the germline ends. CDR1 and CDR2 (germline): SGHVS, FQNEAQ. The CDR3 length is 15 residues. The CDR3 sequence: CASSSEVARADTQYF. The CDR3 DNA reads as TGTGCCAGCAGCTCCGAAGTTGCCAGGGCAGATACGCAGTATTTT.

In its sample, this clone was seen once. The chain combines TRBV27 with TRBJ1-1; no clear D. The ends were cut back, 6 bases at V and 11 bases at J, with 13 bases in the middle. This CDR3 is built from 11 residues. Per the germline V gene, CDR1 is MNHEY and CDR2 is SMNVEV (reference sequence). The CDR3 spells CASRSGSEAFF. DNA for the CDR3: TGTGCCAGCAGATCGGGGAGCGAGGCTTTCTTT.

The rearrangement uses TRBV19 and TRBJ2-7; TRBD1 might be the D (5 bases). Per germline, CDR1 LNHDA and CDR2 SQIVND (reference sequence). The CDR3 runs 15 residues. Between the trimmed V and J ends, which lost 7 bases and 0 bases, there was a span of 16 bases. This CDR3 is CASNSGDSSSYEQYF. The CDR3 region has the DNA TGTGCCAGTAACAGTGGCGACAGTTCCTCCTACGAGCAGTACTTC.

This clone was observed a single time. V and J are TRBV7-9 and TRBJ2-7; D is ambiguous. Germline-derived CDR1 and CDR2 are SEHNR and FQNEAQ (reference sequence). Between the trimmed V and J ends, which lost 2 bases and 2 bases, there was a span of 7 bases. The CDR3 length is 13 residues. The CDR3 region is CASSLYSTYEQYF. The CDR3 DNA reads TGTGCCAGCAGCTTATACAGTACCTACGAGCAGTACTTC.

The CDR3: CASGLVGGGVAFF. Here the CDR3 DNA reads TGTGCTAGTGGTTTGGTTGGGGGAGGGGTAGCTTTCTTT. The chain links TRBV12-5 to TRBJ1-1; possibly TRBD1 for D (5 bases). The V gene's germline CDR1 is LGHNT and CDR2 FRNRAP. Trimming stripped 0 bases from V and 10 bases from J, with 12 bases between. The CDR3 is 13 amino acids. Looking up the rest from reference TRBV12-5 and TRBJ1-1 gives the full variable domain: DARVTQTPRHKVTEMGQEVTMRCQPILGHNTVFWYRQTMMQGLELLAYFRNRAPLDDSGMPKDRFSAEMPDATLATLKIQPSEPRDSAVYFCASGLVGGGVAFFGQGTRLTVV.

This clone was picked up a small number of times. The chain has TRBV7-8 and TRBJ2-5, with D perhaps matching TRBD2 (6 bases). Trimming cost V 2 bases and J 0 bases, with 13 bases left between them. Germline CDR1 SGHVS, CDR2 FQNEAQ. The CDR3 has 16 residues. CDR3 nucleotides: TGTGCCAGCAGCTTATTAGGTAGCGGAGACCAAGAGACCCAGTACTTC. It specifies CASSLLGSGDQETQYF.

The CDR3 is CASSPRQVRQPQHF. Written as DNA, the CDR3 is TGTGCCAGCTCACCGAGACAGGTTCGACAGCCCCAGCATTTT. The V call is TRBV18, the J call TRBJ1-5; D is perhaps TRBD1 (6 bases). Germline V lookup: CDR1 KGHSH, CDR2 LQKENI. V was pared by 3 bases and J by 7 bases, with 13 bases between. This CDR3 region has 14 residues.

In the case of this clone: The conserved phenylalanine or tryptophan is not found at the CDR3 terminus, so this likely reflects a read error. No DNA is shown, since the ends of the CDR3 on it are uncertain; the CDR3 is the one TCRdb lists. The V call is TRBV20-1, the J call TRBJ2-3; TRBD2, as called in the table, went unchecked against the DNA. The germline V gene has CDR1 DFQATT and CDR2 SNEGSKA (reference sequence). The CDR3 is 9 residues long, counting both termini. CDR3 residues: CSGPYSSRL.

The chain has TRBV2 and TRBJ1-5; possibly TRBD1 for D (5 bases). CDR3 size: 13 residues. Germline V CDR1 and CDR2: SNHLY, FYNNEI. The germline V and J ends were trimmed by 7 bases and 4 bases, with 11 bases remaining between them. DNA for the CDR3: TGTGCCAGCAAACCGACAGAAAATCAGCCCCAGCATTTT. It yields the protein CASKPTENQPQHF.

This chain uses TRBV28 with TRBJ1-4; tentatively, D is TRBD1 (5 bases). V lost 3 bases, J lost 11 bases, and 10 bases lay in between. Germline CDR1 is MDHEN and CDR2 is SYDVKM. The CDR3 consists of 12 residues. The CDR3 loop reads CASSFSRGKLFF. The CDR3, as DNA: TGTGCCAGCAGTTTTTCTCGGGGGAAACTGTTTTTT.

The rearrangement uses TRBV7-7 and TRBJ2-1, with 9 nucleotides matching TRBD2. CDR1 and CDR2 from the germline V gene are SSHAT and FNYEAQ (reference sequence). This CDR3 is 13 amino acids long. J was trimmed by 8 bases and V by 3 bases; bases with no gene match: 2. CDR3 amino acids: CASSLGGGDEQFF. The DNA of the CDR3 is TGTGCCAGCAGCTTGGGCGGGGGGGATGAGCAGTTCTTC.

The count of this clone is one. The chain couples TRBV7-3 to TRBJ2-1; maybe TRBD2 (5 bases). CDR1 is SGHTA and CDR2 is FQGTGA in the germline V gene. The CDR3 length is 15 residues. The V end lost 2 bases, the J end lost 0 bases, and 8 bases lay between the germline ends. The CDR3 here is CASSLGGPSYNEQFF. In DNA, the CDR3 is TGTGCCAGCAGCTTAGGAGGCCCCTCCTACAATGAGCAGTTCTTC.

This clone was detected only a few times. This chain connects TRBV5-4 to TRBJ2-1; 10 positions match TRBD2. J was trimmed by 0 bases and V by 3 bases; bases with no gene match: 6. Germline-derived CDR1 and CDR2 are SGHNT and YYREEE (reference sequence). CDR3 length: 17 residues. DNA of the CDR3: TGTGCCAGCAGCTCGCTAGCGGGGGTAAGCTCCTACAATGAGCAGTTCTTC. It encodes CASSSLAGVSSYNEQFF.